This TCR beta chain is drawn from a study of OX40 agonist ivuxolimab in advanced cancers. The CDR3 contains 13 residues. V was shortened by 1 base and J by 6 bases, with 11 bases between the two germline ends. CDR1 is SGHNT and CDR2 is YYREEE in the germline V gene (reference sequence). Generated by immunoSEQ multiplex PCR, the TCRdb table keeps only in-frame clones and is missing some. The table records around 46,000 clones, 88% of them present only once. Study-wide points: Normalized expansion of T-cell clones was also low for some nonresponders.

With regard to this clone: The antigen is not known.

The TCR comes from an adult with an advanced solid tumor such as melanoma, head and neck, liver or kidney cancer. The rearrangement links TRBV5-4 to TRBJ2-7, with a weak D call TRBD2 (5 bases). Sequencing was performed on CD4+ or CD8+ T cells sorted from blood, taken in a trial of the OX40 agonist ivuxolimab. The CDR3 reads CASSLTTAGEQYF. The CDR3 region has the DNA TGTGCCAGCAGCTTGACCACGGCGGGCGAGCAGTACTTC.